A selection of T cell receptor beta chains follows, all from one sample in a study of blood T cell repertoires in COVID-19. Profiling relied on immunoSEQ multiplex PCR, and the TCRdb table lists in-frame clones only, not all of them. This sample yields fewer than 500,000 clones, of which more than 85% are seen a single time; over 4% belongs to the top ten. The material sequenced was peripheral blood. Receptors originate from a woman aged 25 to 39 with acute or convalescent COVID-19. The CDR3 runs from the conserved cysteine through the conserved F or W. D genes are given only for firm matches. A row's size may be missing; if present it is once, few, many or a size class.

CDR3nt: TGTGCCAGCAGCGACAGCTATTCACCCCTCCACTTT
CDR3aa: CASSDSYSPLHF
abundance: .
d_gene: .
v_gene: TRBV6-5
j_gene: TRBJ1-6

CDR3nt: TGTGCCACCAGTGATTCTGGCAGGGAAACGTATGGCTACACCTTC
CDR3aa: CATSDSGRETYGYTF
abundance: many
d_gene: .
v_gene: TRBV24-1
j_gene: TRBJ1-2

CDR3nt: TGTGCCAGCAGTACAGGGGTGACGGGCTACACCTTC
CDR3aa: CASSTGVTGYTF
abundance: .
d_gene: TRBD1
v_gene: TRBV27
j_gene: TRBJ1-2

CDR3nt: TGTGCCAGTAGTATTAGTGTAGGACGGGGCACTGAAGCTTTCTTT
CDR3aa: CASSISVGRGTEAFF
abundance: .
d_gene: .
v_gene: TRBV19
j_gene: TRBJ1-1

CDR3nt: TGTGCCAGCGCAGGGGGCTCGGTAAATCAGCCCCAGCATTTT
CDR3aa: CASAGGSVNQPQHF
abundance: .
d_gene: TRBD1
v_gene: TRBV6-5
j_gene: TRBJ1-5

CDR3nt: TGTGCCAGCAGCTTTGAGGCGAGCGGACTAGCCAAAAACATTCAGTACTTC
CDR3aa: CASSFEASGLAKNIQYF
abundance: .
d_gene: .
v_gene: TRBV7-2
j_gene: TRBJ2-4

CDR3nt: TGTGCCTGGAGTGGGGACTCGAGGAACACTGAAGCTTTCTTT
CDR3aa: CAWSGDSRNTEAFF
abundance: .
d_gene: .
v_gene: TRBV30
j_gene: TRBJ1-1

CDR3nt: TGTGCCAGCAGCTTGTCTAGGCGAGCGAACACCGGGGAGCTGTTTTTT
CDR3aa: CASSLSRRANTGELFF
abundance: .
d_gene: .
v_gene: TRBV5-4
j_gene: TRBJ2-2

CDR3nt: TGTGCCAGCAGCCCTAGGACAGGCCGCCCCGGCGATGAGCAGTTCTTC
CDR3aa: CASSPRTGRPGDEQFF
abundance: .
d_gene: TRBD1
v_gene: TRBV28
j_gene: TRBJ2-1

CDR3nt: TGTGCCAGCAGCCGGGTTAGCTCCTACGAGCAGTACTTC
CDR3aa: CASSRVSSYEQYF
abundance: .
d_gene: .
v_gene: TRBV5-4
j_gene: TRBJ2-7

CDR3nt: TGTGCCAGCAGTCTCGATCCCGGACAGTCGGCCCGGGTTTTCTTT
CDR3aa: CASSLDPGQSARVFF
abundance: .
d_gene: .
v_gene: TRBV28
j_gene: TRBJ1-1

CDR3nt: TGTGCCAGCAGCCAGCCTCGACGGGGGACCGGGCGCAATGAGCAGTTCTTC
CDR3aa: CASSQPRRGTGRNEQFF
abundance: .
d_gene: .
v_gene: TRBV3-1/TRBV3-2
j_gene: TRBJ2-1

CDR3nt: TGTGCCAGCAGCGTGGAGGGACAGGGGGGGACTGAAGCTTTCTTT
CDR3aa: CASSVEGQGGTEAFF
abundance: .
d_gene: TRBD1
v_gene: TRBV9
j_gene: TRBJ1-1

CDR3nt: TGCGCCAGCAGCCAAGCGTATAGCGGGGGAACAATTCAGCCCCAGCATTTT
CDR3aa: CASSQAYSGGTIQPQHF
abundance: once
d_gene: .
v_gene: TRBV4-1
j_gene: TRBJ1-5

CDR3nt: TGTGCCAGCAGCGTAGTCGGAGGGATGGGCAATGAGCAGTTCTTC
CDR3aa: CASSVVGGMGNEQFF
abundance: .
d_gene: .
v_gene: TRBV9
j_gene: TRBJ2-1

CDR3nt: TGCGCCAGCAGCCATGGACAGGGCTGGACTGAAGCTTTCTTT
CDR3aa: CASSHGQGWTEAFF
abundance: .
d_gene: TRBD1
v_gene: TRBV4-1
j_gene: TRBJ1-1

CDR3nt: TGTGCCAGCAGTTACGGAGGGACCTACGAGCAGTACTTC
CDR3aa: CASSYGGTYEQYF
abundance: .
d_gene: .
v_gene: TRBV6-6
j_gene: TRBJ2-7

CDR3nt: TGCGCCAGCAGCTTGGTTGGTAGGAACACCGGGGAGCTGTTTTTT
CDR3aa: CASSLVGRNTGELFF
abundance: once
d_gene: .
v_gene: TRBV5-1
j_gene: TRBJ2-2

CDR3nt: TGCGCCAGCAGCCAGGGGGCCTCAGGGAGGGACGGCTACACCTTC
CDR3aa: CASSQGASGRDGYTF
abundance: .
d_gene: .
v_gene: TRBV4-1
j_gene: TRBJ1-2

CDR3nt: TGTGCCAGCAGCTTCGGGACAGGGCGCACAGATACGCAGTATTTT
CDR3aa: CASSFGTGRTDTQYF
abundance: .
d_gene: TRBD1
v_gene: TRBV7-9
j_gene: TRBJ2-3

CDR3nt: TGTGCCAGCAGTAGGCGGGGGGAAGGGGAGCTGTTTTTT
CDR3aa: CASSRRGEGELFF
abundance: .
d_gene: TRBD2
v_gene: TRBV6-5
j_gene: TRBJ2-2

CDR3nt: TGTGCCAGCAGCCCCGTCGGGGGGGGCGGTAATGAAAAACTGTTTTTT
CDR3aa: CASSPVGGGGNEKLFF
abundance: .
d_gene: .
v_gene: TRBV5-5
j_gene: TRBJ1-4

CDR3nt: TGTGCCAGCTCACCACGAAGAGAGGCTATCTACAATGAGCAGTTCTTC
CDR3aa: CASSPRREAIYNEQFF
abundance: once
d_gene: .
v_gene: TRBV18
j_gene: TRBJ2-1

CDR3nt: TGTGCCAGCAGGACGGACAGGGGCTACGAGCAGTACTTC
CDR3aa: CASRTDRGYEQYF
abundance: .
d_gene: TRBD1
v_gene: TRBV5-4
j_gene: TRBJ2-7

CDR3nt: TGTGCCAGCAGCTTTAGGGGTGGAGGAAACACCATATATTTT
CDR3aa: CASSFRGGGNTIYF
abundance: .
d_gene: .
v_gene: TRBV5-8
j_gene: TRBJ1-3

CDR3nt: TGCAGTCGAAAACAGGGTCGCGATTCACCCCTCCACTTT
CDR3aa: CSRKQGRDSPLHF
abundance: once
d_gene: .
v_gene: TRBV29-1
j_gene: TRBJ1-6

CDR3nt: TGCGCCAGCAGCCAAGAATCGTACAATGAGCAGTTCTTC
CDR3aa: CASSQESYNEQFF
abundance: .
d_gene: .
v_gene: TRBV4-1
j_gene: TRBJ2-1

CDR3nt: TGTGCCAGTCGTTCGGGGGAAGGGAGGGCAGATACGCAGTATTTT
CDR3aa: CASRSGEGRADTQYF
abundance: .
d_gene: TRBD2
v_gene: TRBV19
j_gene: TRBJ2-3

CDR3nt: TGTGCCAGCAGATATACAGGGAGCTCGGGTGAAAAACTGTTTTTT
CDR3aa: CASRYTGSSGEKLFF
abundance: few
d_gene: .
v_gene: TRBV2
j_gene: TRBJ1-4

CDR3nt: TGTGCCAGCAGCCGGGGACTACAAACCGGGGAGCTGTTTTTT
CDR3aa: CASSRGLQTGELFF
abundance: .
d_gene: TRBD2
v_gene: TRBV14
j_gene: TRBJ2-2

CDR3nt: TGTGCCAGCAGCCAAGGCCGAGGTGAGACCCAGTACTTC
CDR3aa: CASSQGRGETQYF
abundance: .
d_gene: .
v_gene: TRBV3-1/TRBV3-2
j_gene: TRBJ2-5

CDR3nt: TGTGCCACCATGCGGAATGAGCAGTTCTTC
CDR3aa: CATMRNEQFF
abundance: .
d_gene: .
v_gene: TRBV15
j_gene: TRBJ2-1

CDR3nt: TGTGCCAGCAGAACAGGGAGCTCTGGGGCCAACGTCCTGACTTTC
CDR3aa: CASRTGSSGANVLTF
abundance: .
d_gene: .
v_gene: TRBV6-5
j_gene: TRBJ2-6

CDR3nt: TGTGCCACCAGTGAGGGCGGTTGGAGGAACTATGGCTACACCTTC
CDR3aa: CATSEGGWRNYGYTF
abundance: few
d_gene: .
v_gene: TRBV24-1
j_gene: TRBJ1-2

CDR3nt: TGTGCCAGCAGCCATGGAGTGAGCTCCTATAATTCACCCCTCCACTTT
CDR3aa: CASSHGVSSYNSPLHF
abundance: .
d_gene: .
v_gene: TRBV14
j_gene: TRBJ1-6

CDR3nt: TGTGCCAGCAGCTTGGTTGGCGGGGGCTCTGTTGCCGGGGCCAACGTCCTGACTTTC
CDR3aa: CASSLVGGGSVAGANVLTF
abundance: .
d_gene: .
v_gene: TRBV5-4
j_gene: TRBJ2-6

CDR3nt: TGTGCCAGCAGCGTGAGAGACAGGGCTGGAAACACCATATATTTT
CDR3aa: CASSVRDRAGNTIYF
abundance: .
d_gene: TRBD1
v_gene: TRBV9
j_gene: TRBJ1-3

CDR3nt: TGTGCCACCAGCAGAGCTCCCGTGGGGCCCTACGAGCAGTACTTC
CDR3aa: CATSRAPVGPYEQYF
abundance: .
d_gene: .
v_gene: TRBV15
j_gene: TRBJ2-7

CDR3nt: TGTGCCAGCAGCCAAGAACGGTCCGTCTATGGCTACACCTTC
CDR3aa: CASSQERSVYGYTF
abundance: .
d_gene: .
v_gene: TRBV14
j_gene: TRBJ1-2

CDR3nt: TGTGCCAGCATTGAAGACAGGGGGAGCTACAATGAGCAGTTCTTC
CDR3aa: CASIEDRGSYNEQFF
abundance: .
d_gene: TRBD1
v_gene: TRBV5-6
j_gene: TRBJ2-1

CDR3nt: TGTGCCAGTAGTTTCGACAGGGGTTCGGTCTATGGCTACACCTTC
CDR3aa: CASSFDRGSVYGYTF
abundance: .
d_gene: TRBD1
v_gene: TRBV19
j_gene: TRBJ1-2

CDR3nt: TGTGCCACCAGCAGGGCGGGATTTGACAGGGCCGATGAGCAGTTCTTC
CDR3aa: CATSRAGFDRADEQFF
abundance: .
d_gene: .
v_gene: TRBV15
j_gene: TRBJ2-1

CDR3nt: TGTGCCAGCAGCCAAGATGAGCGGACTCTCCACTTT
CDR3aa: CASSQDERTLHF
abundance: .
d_gene: .
v_gene: TRBV3-1/TRBV3-2
j_gene: TRBJ1-6

CDR3nt: TGTGCCTGGACCTCCTGGCACAGGGGGGAACAGCTGTTTTTT
CDR3aa: CAWTSWHRGEQLFF
abundance: .
d_gene: TRBD1
v_gene: TRBV30
j_gene: TRBJ2-2

CDR3nt: TGTGCCAGCAGCTTGGGTCCGCGGACAGGGATTGCTGAAGCTTTCTTT
CDR3aa: CASSLGPRTGIAEAFF
abundance: .
d_gene: TRBD1
v_gene: TRBV5-4
j_gene: TRBJ1-1

CDR3nt: TGTGCCATCGAGTCGAGGGGGTTCAATAGTGAGCAGTTCTTC
CDR3aa: CAIESRGFNSEQFF
abundance: .
d_gene: .
v_gene: TRBV10-3
j_gene: TRBJ2-1

CDR3nt: TGTGCCAGTAGGTCAACAGGGTCAGTCGGCGAGCAGTACTTC
CDR3aa: CASRSTGSVGEQYF
abundance: .
d_gene: .
v_gene: TRBV19
j_gene: TRBJ2-7

CDR3nt: TGTGCCAGCAGTGGGTCGGTGACAGGGGGTACCGGGGAGCTGTTTTTT
CDR3aa: CASSGSVTGGTGELFF
abundance: .
d_gene: TRBD1
v_gene: TRBV25-1
j_gene: TRBJ2-2

CDR3nt: TGTGCCAGCAGCCAAGCTTTGACAGAGGTATCCTATGGCTACACCTTC
CDR3aa: CASSQALTEVSYGYTF
abundance: once
d_gene: .
v_gene: TRBV4-2
j_gene: TRBJ1-2

CDR3nt: TGTGCCAGCAGTATCCTCCCCACGGGAACGGGGGGCGAGCAGTACTTC
CDR3aa: CASSILPTGTGGEQYF
abundance: .
d_gene: TRBD2
v_gene: TRBV2
j_gene: TRBJ2-7

CDR3nt: TGTGCCAGCAGTGAACAGGGCAACTATGGCTACACCTTC
CDR3aa: CASSEQGNYGYTF
abundance: .
d_gene: .
v_gene: TRBV2
j_gene: TRBJ1-2

CDR3nt: TGCGCCAGCAGCCAAGTTCGTCAGGGGGACTACGAGCAGTACTTC
CDR3aa: CASSQVRQGDYEQYF
abundance: .
d_gene: TRBD1
v_gene: TRBV4-1
j_gene: TRBJ2-7

CDR3nt: TGTGCCAGCAGCGCCCGACAGGGCCTAAGTTCTGGGGCCAACGTCCTGACTTTC
CDR3aa: CASSARQGLSSGANVLTF
abundance: .
d_gene: TRBD1
v_gene: TRBV3-1/TRBV3-2
j_gene: TRBJ2-6

CDR3nt: TGTGCCAGCAGTTTTTCTTTGTCGGTAGCCCAGCATTTT
CDR3aa: CASSFSLSVAQHF
abundance: .
d_gene: .
v_gene: TRBV27
j_gene: TRBJ1-5

CDR3nt: TGTGCCAGTAGTAATCCCCCCCCGAGTAACTATGGCTACACCTTC
CDR3aa: CASSNPPPSNYGYTF
abundance: .
d_gene: .
v_gene: TRBV19
j_gene: TRBJ1-2

CDR3nt: TGCGCCAGCAGCTTGGCGAGCTCTGGAAACACCATATATTTT
CDR3aa: CASSLASSGNTIYF
abundance: .
d_gene: .
v_gene: TRBV5-1
j_gene: TRBJ1-3

CDR3nt: TGTGCCAGCAGTGAAGGAAGCAGTGGCAGCGGCTACAATGAGCAGTTCTTC
CDR3aa: CASSEGSSGSGYNEQFF
abundance: once
d_gene: .
v_gene: TRBV2
j_gene: TRBJ2-1